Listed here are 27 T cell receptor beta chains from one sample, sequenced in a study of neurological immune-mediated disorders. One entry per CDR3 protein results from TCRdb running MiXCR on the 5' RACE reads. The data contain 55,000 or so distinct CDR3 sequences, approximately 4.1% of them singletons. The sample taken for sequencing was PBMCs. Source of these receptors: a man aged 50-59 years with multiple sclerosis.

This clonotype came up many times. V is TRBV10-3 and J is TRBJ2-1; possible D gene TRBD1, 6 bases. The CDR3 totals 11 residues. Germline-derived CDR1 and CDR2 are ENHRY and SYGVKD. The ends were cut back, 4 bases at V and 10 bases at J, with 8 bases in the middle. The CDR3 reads CAISVTGEQFF. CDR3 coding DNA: TGTGCCATCAGTGTAACAGGGGAGCAGTTCTTC.

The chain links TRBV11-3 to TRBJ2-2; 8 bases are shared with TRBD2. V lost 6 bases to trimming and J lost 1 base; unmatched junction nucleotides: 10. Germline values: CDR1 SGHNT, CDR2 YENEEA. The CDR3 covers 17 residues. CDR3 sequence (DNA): TGTGCCAGCAGGATTACGGTAGCGGGGAGGAACACCGGGGAGCTGTTTTTT. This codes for CASRITVAGRNTGELFF. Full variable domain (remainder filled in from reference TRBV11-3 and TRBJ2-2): EAGVVQSPRYKIIEKKQPVAFWCNPISGHNTLYWYLQNLGQGPELLIRYENEEAVDDSQLPKDRFSAERLKGVDSTLKIQPAELGDSAVYLCASRITVAGRNTGELFFGEGSRLTVL.

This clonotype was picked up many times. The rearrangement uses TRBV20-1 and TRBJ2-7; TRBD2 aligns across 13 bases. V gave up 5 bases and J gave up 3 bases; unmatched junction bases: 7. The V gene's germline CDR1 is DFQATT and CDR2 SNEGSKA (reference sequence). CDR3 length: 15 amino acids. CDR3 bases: TGCAGTGCTCGTCCGGGACTAGCGGGGATCTACGAGCAGTACTTC. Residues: CSARPGLAGIYEQYF.

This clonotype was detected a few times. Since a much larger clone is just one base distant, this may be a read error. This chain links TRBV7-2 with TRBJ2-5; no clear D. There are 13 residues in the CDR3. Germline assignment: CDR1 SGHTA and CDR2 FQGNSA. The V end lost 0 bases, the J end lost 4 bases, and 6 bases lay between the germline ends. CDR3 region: CASSLAKGETQYF. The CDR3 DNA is TGTGCCAGCAGCTTAGCGAAGGGAGAGACCCAGTACTTC.

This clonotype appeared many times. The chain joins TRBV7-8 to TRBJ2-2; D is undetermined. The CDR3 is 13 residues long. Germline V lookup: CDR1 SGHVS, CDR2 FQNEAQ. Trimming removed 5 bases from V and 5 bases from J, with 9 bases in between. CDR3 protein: CASSPTKTGELFF. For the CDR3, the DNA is TGTGCCAGCAGCCCAACAAAGACCGGGGAGCTGTTTTTT.

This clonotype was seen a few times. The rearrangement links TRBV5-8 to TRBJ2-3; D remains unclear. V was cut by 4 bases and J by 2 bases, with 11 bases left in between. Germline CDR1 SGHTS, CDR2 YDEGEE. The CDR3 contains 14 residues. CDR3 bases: TGTGCCAGCAGCAAGGAATCGGTCACAGATACGCAGTATTTT. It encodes CASSKESVTDTQYF.

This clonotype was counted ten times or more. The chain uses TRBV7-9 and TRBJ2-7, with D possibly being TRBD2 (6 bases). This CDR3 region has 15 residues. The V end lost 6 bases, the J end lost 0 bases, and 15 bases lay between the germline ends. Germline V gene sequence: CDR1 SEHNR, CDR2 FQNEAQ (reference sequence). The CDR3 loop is CASRLGGTSSYEQYF. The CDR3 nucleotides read TGTGCCAGCAGATTGGGCGGGACCAGCTCCTACGAGCAGTACTTC.

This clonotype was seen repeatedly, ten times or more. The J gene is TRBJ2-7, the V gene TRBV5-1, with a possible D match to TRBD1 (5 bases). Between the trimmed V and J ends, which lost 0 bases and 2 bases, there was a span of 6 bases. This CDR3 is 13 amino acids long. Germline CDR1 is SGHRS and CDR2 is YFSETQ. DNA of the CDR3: TGCGCCAGCAGCTTGGTGACAGCCTACGAGCAGTACTTC. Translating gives CASSLVTAYEQYF.

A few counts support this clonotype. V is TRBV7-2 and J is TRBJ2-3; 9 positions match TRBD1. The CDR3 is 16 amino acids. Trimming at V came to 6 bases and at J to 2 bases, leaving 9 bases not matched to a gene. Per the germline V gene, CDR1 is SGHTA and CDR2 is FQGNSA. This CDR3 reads CASSTGGQGTTDTQYF. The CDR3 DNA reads TGTGCCAGCAGTACGGGGGGACAGGGAACCACAGATACGCAGTATTTT.

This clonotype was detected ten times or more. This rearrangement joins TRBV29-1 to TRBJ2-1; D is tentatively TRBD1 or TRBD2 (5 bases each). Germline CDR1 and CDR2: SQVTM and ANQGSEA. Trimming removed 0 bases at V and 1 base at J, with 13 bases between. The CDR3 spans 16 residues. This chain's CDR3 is CSVEEGRVESYNEQFF. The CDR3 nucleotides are TGCAGCGTTGAAGAGGGGCGGGTAGAATCCTACAATGAGCAGTTCTTC.

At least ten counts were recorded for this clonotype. The DNA for the CDR3 is TGCAGTGCTCCCGACAGGACCTACGAGCAGTACTTC. This encodes CSAPDRTYEQYF. The chain carries TRBV20-1 and TRBJ2-7; possible D gene TRBD1, 6 bases. V was cut by 5 bases and J by 2 bases, with 10 bases left in between. The CDR3 length is 12 residues. Germline CDR1 reads DFQATT; CDR2 reads SNEGSKA (reference sequence).

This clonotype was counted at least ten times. As DNA, the CDR3 is TGTGCCAGCAGCCCCCCCGGGGCATTGGGGGATTCACCCCTCCACTTT. Amino acids: CASSPPGALGDSPLHF. The J gene is TRBJ1-6, the V gene TRBV21-1; the DNA was not used to check the table's D call, TRBD1. TRBV21-1 is a known pseudogene. This CDR3 contains 16 residues.

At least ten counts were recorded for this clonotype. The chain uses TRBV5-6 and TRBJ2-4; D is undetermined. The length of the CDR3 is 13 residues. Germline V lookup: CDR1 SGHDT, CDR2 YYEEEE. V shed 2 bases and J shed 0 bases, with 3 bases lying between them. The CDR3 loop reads CASSLVAKNIQYF. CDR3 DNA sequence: TGTGCCAGCAGCTTAGTAGCCAAAAACATTCAGTACTTC.

The CDR3 DNA sequence: TGTGCCAGCAGTCAGACAGGGTACGAGCAGTACTTC. Its translation is CASSQTGYEQYF. V usage is TRBV28 and J usage is TRBJ2-7; 7 bases agree with TRBD1. The junction had 2 bases not matched to a gene; V was cut back by 5 bases and J by 4 bases. The CDR3 extends over 12 amino acids. Per the germline V gene, CDR1 is MDHEN and CDR2 is SYDVKM. The variable domain in full, completed from reference TRBV28 and TRBJ2-7, reads DVKVTQSSRYLVKRTGEKVFLECVQDMDHENMFWYRQDPGLGLRLIYFSYDVKMKEKGDIPEGYSVSREKKERFSLILESASTNQTSMYLCASSQTGYEQYFGPGTRLTVT.

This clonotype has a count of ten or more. CDR3 bases: TGTGCCAGCAGCCGGACCCAACCGGCTTTCTTT. It encodes CASSRTQPAFF. The chain joins TRBV11-3 to TRBJ1-1; no firm D call. The CDR3 spans 11 residues. V was clipped by 5 bases and J by 11 bases, with 12 bases between them. Germline lookup yields CDR1 SGHNT and CDR2 YENEEA.

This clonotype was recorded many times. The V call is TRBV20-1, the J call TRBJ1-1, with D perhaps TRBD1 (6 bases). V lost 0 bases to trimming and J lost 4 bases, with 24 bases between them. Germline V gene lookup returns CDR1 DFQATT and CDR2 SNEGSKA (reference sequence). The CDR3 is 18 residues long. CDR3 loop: CSARDTAQGRVALTEAFF. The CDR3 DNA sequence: TGCAGTGCTAGAGATACAGCACAGGGTCGAGTGGCACTCACTGAAGCTTTCTTT.

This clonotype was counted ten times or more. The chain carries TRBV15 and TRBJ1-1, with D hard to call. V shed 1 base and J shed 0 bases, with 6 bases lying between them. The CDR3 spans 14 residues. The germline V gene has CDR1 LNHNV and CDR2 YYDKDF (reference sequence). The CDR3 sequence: CATSRGKLNTEAFF. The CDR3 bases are TGTGCCACCAGCAGAGGCAAACTGAACACTGAAGCTTTCTTT.

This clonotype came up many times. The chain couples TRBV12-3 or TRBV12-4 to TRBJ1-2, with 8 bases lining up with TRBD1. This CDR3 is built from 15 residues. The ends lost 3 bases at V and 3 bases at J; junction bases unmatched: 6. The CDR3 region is CASSFDRGPHYGYTF. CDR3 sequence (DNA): TGTGCCAGCAGTTTTGACAGGGGCCCTCACTATGGCTACACCTTC.

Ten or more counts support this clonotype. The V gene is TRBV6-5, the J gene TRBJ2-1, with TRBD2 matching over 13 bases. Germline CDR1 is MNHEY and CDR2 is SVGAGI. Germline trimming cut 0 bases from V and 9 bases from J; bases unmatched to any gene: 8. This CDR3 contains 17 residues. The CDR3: CASSYSSLAGGGGEQFF. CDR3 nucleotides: TGTGCCAGCAGTTACTCCTCACTAGCGGGAGGGGGGGGTGAGCAGTTCTTC.

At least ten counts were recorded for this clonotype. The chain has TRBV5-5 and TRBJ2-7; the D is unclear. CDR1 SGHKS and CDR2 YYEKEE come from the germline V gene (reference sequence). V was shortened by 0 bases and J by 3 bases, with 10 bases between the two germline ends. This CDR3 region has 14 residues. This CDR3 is CASSLVDGNYEQYF. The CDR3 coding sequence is TGTGCCAGCAGCTTGGTTGACGGAAACTACGAGCAGTACTTC.

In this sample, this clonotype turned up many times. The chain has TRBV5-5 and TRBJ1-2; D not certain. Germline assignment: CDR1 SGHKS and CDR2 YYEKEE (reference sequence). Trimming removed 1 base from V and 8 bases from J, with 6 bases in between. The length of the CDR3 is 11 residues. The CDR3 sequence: CASSLTEGYTF. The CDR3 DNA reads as TGTGCCAGCAGCTTGACGGAGGGCTACACCTTC.

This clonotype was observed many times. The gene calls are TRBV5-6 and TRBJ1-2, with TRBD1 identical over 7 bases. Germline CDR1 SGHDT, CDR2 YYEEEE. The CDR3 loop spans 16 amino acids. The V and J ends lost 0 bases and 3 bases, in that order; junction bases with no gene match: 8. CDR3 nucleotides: TGTGCCAGCAGCTTGGGAGTAGCCGGGACAGACTATGGCTACACCTTC. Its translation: CASSLGVAGTDYGYTF. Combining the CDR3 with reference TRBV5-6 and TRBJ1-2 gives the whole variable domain DAGVTQSPTHLIKTRGQQVTLRCSPKSGHDTVSWYQQALGQGPQFIFQYYEEEERQRGNFPDRFSGHQFPNYSSELNVNALLLGDSALYLCASSLGVAGTDYGYTFGSGTRLTVV.

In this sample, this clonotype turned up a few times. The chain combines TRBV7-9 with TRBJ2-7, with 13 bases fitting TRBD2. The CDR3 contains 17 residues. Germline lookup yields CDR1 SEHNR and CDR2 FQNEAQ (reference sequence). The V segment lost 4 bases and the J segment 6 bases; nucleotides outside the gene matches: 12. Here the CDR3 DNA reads TGTGCCAGCAGCTCCGAACTAACTAGCGGGGGGGCATCCGAGCAGTACTTC. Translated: CASSSELTSGGASEQYF.

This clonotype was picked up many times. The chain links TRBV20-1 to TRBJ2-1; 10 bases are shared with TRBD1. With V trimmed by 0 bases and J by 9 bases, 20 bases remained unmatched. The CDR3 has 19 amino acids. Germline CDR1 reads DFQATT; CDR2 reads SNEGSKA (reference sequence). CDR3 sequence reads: CSARDPDRPGQGFQSEQFF. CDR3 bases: TGCAGTGCTAGAGATCCGGATCGCCCGGGACAGGGGTTTCAGAGTGAGCAGTTCTTC.

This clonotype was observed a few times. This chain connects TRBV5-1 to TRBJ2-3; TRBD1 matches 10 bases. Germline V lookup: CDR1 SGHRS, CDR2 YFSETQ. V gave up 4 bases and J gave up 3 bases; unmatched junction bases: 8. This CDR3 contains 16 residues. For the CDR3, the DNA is TGCGCCAGCAGCCGGACCGGGACAGGGGTTACAGATACGCAGTATTTT. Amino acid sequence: CASSRTGTGVTDTQYF.

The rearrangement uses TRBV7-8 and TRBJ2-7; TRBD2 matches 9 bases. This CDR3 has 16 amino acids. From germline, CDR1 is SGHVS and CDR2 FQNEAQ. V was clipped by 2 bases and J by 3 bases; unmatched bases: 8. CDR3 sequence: CASSLTGLAKIYEQYF. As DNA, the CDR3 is TGTGCCAGCAGCTTAACCGGACTAGCGAAAATCTACGAGCAGTACTTC. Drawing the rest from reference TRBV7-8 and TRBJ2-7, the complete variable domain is GAGVSQSPRYKVAKRGQDVALRCDPISGHVSLFWYQQALGQGPEFLTYFQNEAQLDKSGLPSDRFFAERPEGSVSTLKIQRTQQEDSAVYLCASSLTGLAKIYEQYFGPGTRLTVT.

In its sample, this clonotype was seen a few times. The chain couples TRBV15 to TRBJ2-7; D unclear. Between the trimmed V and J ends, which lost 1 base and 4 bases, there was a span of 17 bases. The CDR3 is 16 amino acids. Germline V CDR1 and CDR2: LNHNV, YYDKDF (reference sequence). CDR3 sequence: CATSRVTGKYEYEQYF. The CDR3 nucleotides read TGTGCCACCAGCAGAGTAACCGGCAAATATGAGTACGAGCAGTACTTC.